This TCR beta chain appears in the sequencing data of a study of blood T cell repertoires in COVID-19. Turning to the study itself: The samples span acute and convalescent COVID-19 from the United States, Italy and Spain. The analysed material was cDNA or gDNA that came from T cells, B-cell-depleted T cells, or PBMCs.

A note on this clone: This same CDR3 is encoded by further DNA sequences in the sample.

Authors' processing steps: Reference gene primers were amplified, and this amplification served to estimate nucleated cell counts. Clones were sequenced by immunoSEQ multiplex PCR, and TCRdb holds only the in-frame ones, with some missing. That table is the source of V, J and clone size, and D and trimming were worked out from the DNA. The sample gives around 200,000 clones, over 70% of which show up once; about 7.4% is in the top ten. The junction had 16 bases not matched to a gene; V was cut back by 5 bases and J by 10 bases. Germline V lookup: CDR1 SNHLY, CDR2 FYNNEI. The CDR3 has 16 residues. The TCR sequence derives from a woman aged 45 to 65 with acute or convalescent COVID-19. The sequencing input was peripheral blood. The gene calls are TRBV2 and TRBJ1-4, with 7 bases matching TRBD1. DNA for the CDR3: TGTGCCAGCAGTCCCAGAGGAACAGGGGCCATCAGAAAACTGTTTTTT. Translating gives CASSPRGTGAIRKLFF. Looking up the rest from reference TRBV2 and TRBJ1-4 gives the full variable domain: EPEVTQTPSHQVTQMGQEVILRCVPISNHLYFYWYRQILGQKVEFLVSFYNNEISEKSEIFDDQFSVERPDGSNFTLKIRSTKLEDSAMYFCASSPRGTGAIRKLFFGSGTQLSVL.